The clone carrying this T cell receptor beta chain has just a few counts. The assay was immunoSEQ multiplex PCR, and TCRdb's table has in-frame clones only and misses some. This sample has about 100,000 clones, with about 90% found just once. This CDR3 contains 15 residues. The ends were cut back, 6 bases at V and 6 bases at J, with 18 bases in the middle. Germline-derived CDR1 and CDR2 are MDHEN and SYDVKM. This record comes from a study of siplizumab effects on memory and regulatory T cells. The source material was CD4+ T cells sorted from blood. The chain uses TRBV28 and TRBJ1-5; D is possibly TRBD1 (6 bases). This sequence was found in a human donor in good health. Some clones in this sample may be carry-over from other donors' samples. The CDR3 region is CASRTTGLGSQPQHF. CDR3 DNA: TGTGCCAGCAGGACCACAGGGTTGGGTAGTCAGCCCCAGCATTTT.